These 28 T cell receptor beta chains were sequenced from one sample in a study of T cell clusters in autoimmune cytopenias. TRB amplification used 200 to 250 ng of peripheral blood genomic DNA. TRB was amplified by touch-down multiplex PCR, primer pools A and B combined. Each CDR3 protein gets one entry in TCRdb, which reprocessed the multiplex PCR reads and gives no DNA. Recorded for this sample: about 7,400 distinct CDR3 sequences. These same data were also listed under a study on T cell repertoires in aging, cancer and after chemotherapy.

The sequencing input was peripheral blood. Receptors originate from a human donor in good health.

The V call is TRBV13, the J call TRBJ2-3. Germline CDR1 PRHDT, CDR2 FYEKMQ (reference sequence). The CDR3 covers 14 residues. The CDR3 is CASSFRGVADTQYF.

The chain couples TRBV6-1 to TRBJ2-2; TCRdb picks TRBD1, but there is no DNA to check that call. This CDR3 spans 17 amino acids. Germline CDR1 MNHNS, CDR2 SASEGT. This CDR3 is CASSPLAGGINTGELFF.

Frequency places this clonotype as medium-sized. J is TRBJ2-1 and V is TRBV15; TCRdb names TRBD2, which stays unverified in the absence of DNA. CDR1 LNHNV and CDR2 YYDKDF come from the germline V gene (reference sequence). There are 17 residues in the CDR3. The CDR3 sequence is CATSRPGTSGPYNEQFF.

This rearrangement joins TRBV6-6 to TRBJ2-7; TCRdb's assignment of TRBD1 cannot be checked, as there is no DNA. Per the germline V gene, CDR1 is MNHNY and CDR2 is SVGAGI (reference sequence). The CDR3 extends over 12 amino acids. CDR3 sequence: CASRDRGYEQYF.

This chain joins TRBV18 and TRBJ2-7. Germline CDR1 and CDR2: KGHSH and LQKENI. The CDR3 has 11 amino acids. CDR3 protein: CASSLGHEQYF.

This chain joins TRBV24-1 and TRBJ2-5; TCRdb names TRBD2, which stays unverified in the absence of DNA. This CDR3 has 16 residues. Looked up from germline, CDR1 is KGHDR and CDR2 is SFDVKD. The CDR3 reads CATSASSGRARETQYF.

The chain combines TRBV6-5 with TRBJ1-2; as DNA is missing, the TRBD1 call by TCRdb cannot be tested. CDR3 length: 14 residues. Germline V gene lookup returns CDR1 MNHEY and CDR2 SVGAGI. This chain's CDR3 is CASSRLDSWDGYTF.

The chain joins TRBV5-6 to TRBJ1-1; no DNA is available, so the TRBD1 call from TCRdb remains unchecked. The CDR3 loop spans 13 amino acids. The germline CDR1 and CDR2 sequences are SGHDT and YYEEEE. The CDR3 sequence is CASSLKGGRVAFF.

This clonotype ranks as medium-sized in terms of frequency. J is TRBJ2-3 and V is TRBV7-9; the TCRdb D gene call, TRBD1, has no DNA to confirm it. Germline loops: CDR1 SEHNR, CDR2 FQNEAQ (reference sequence). This CDR3 is built from 15 residues. The CDR3 loop reads CASSQTGGGTDTQYF.

The J gene is TRBJ2-7, the V gene TRBV13; TCRdb returns TRBD2, unconfirmable since there is no DNA. The CDR3 runs to 16 residues. CDR1 is PRHDT, CDR2 FYEKMQ, per germline (reference sequence). CDR3 region: CASSWIQAGGAYEQYF.

By frequency, this clonotype is medium-sized. The rearrangement joins TRBV19 to TRBJ2-3; TCRdb designates TRBD2, a call that cannot be tested without DNA. CDR3 size: 16 residues. Germline lookup yields CDR1 LNHDA and CDR2 SQIVND (reference sequence). The CDR3 loop is CASSIDRGVSTDTQYF.

This clonotype is called medium-sized based on its frequency. The chain carries TRBV11-1 and TRBJ2-3. The CDR3 consists of 13 residues. CDR1 and CDR2 (germline): SGHAT, FQDESV (reference sequence). This CDR3 is CASSFSRYNTQYF.

This chain uses TRBV6-1 with TRBJ1-1. CDR1 and CDR2 from the germline V gene are MNHNS and SASEGT. The CDR3 has 15 amino acids. The CDR3 here is CASSEVAGVGTEAFF.

The V call is TRBV15, the J call TRBJ1-1; TCRdb's D gene call, TRBD1, goes unchecked for lack of DNA. The germline CDR1 and CDR2 sequences are LNHNV and YYDKDF (reference sequence). This CDR3 comprises 14 residues. CDR3 protein: CATSRGSGTAEAFF.

This rearrangement joins TRBV29-1 to TRBJ1-2; TCRdb selects TRBD1, and the lack of DNA leaves this call unchecked. This CDR3 region has 15 residues. Germline V lookup: CDR1 SQVTM, CDR2 ANQGSEA. This chain's CDR3 is CSVETPGGGYYGYTF.

Judged by frequency, this clonotype is medium-sized. Here the CDR3 reads CASSSLASEQFF. This chain links TRBV12-3 or TRBV12-4 with TRBJ2-1; TCRdb lists TRBD2, though no DNA is available to test this call. This CDR3 is 12 amino acids long.

Considering frequency, this clonotype is medium-sized. CDR3 in amino acids: CASSMAMTGGYEQYF. The chain links TRBV19 to TRBJ2-7; with no DNA, the TCRdb D assignment of TRBD1 cannot be verified. The germline gives CDR1 LNHDA, CDR2 SQIVND (reference sequence). The CDR3 totals 15 residues.

J is TRBJ1-2 and V is TRBV6-5; the D call of TRBD1 rests on TCRdb alone, since no DNA is present to check it. Per germline, CDR1 MNHEY and CDR2 SVGAGI. The CDR3 consists of 15 residues. CDR3: CASSFGRTGTYGYTF.

V is TRBV5-4 and J is TRBJ2-2; absent DNA, TCRdb's TRBD1 call cannot be checked. CDR3 length: 16 residues. Germline CDR1 SGHNT, CDR2 YYREEE (reference sequence). The CDR3 loop reads CASRLDPQELGGELFF.

Considering frequency, this clonotype is medium-sized (0.01 to 0.1%). The gene calls are TRBV13 and TRBJ2-1; with no DNA, the TCRdb D assignment of TRBD2 cannot be verified. In germline, CDR1 is PRHDT, CDR2 FYEKMQ (reference sequence). The CDR3 totals 15 residues. The CDR3 loop is CASSITSGGRNEQFF.

The CDR3 sequence is CATSREGQGLYNEQFF. The V gene is TRBV15, the J gene TRBJ2-1; checking the TCRdb D call of TRBD1 is not possible without DNA. Germline V gene lookup returns CDR1 LNHNV and CDR2 YYDKDF (reference sequence). There are 16 residues in the CDR3.

This chain links TRBV27 with TRBJ2-1. This CDR3 is 15 amino acids long. Germline CDR1 and CDR2: MNHEY and SMNVEV (reference sequence). The CDR3 loop is CASTEQFGSYNEQFF.

The chain uses TRBV5-4 and TRBJ2-2. CDR3 length: 13 amino acids. Per the germline V gene, CDR1 is SGHNT and CDR2 is YYREEE (reference sequence). The CDR3 loop reads CASSLKSPGELFF.

This clonotype is classed as medium-sized (0.01 to 0.1%) by frequency. The CDR3 sequence is CASSRRGCNQPQHF. This chain joins TRBV7-9 and TRBJ1-5; absent DNA, TCRdb's TRBD1 call cannot be checked. Germline values: CDR1 SEHNR, CDR2 FQNEAQ (reference sequence). The CDR3 covers 14 residues.

J is TRBJ1-4 and V is TRBV6-6; without DNA, the TCRdb call of TRBD1 cannot be checked. This CDR3 is 16 amino acids long. CDR1 and CDR2 from the germline V gene are MNHNY and SVGAGI (reference sequence). The CDR3 loop reads CASSYPERDRVEKLFF.

The rearrangement joins TRBV30 to TRBJ1-2; TCRdb lists TRBD1, though no DNA is available to test this call. This CDR3 is built from 17 residues. Germline CDR1 and CDR2: GTSNPN and SVGIG (reference sequence). The CDR3 is CAWSKQGSFLPNYGYTF.

By frequency, this clonotype is medium-sized (0.01 to 0.1%). The chain employs TRBV13 and TRBJ2-7. Germline V gene lookup returns CDR1 PRHDT and CDR2 FYEKMQ (reference sequence). CDR3 length equals 16 residues. CDR3 protein: CASSSGLDQLSYEQYF.

This clonotype shows up as large by frequency. This CDR3 is CSVAGTSVTDTQYF. This chain uses TRBV29-1 with TRBJ2-3; TCRdb reports TRBD2, a call that lacks DNA to check it against. Germline V gene lookup returns CDR1 SQVTM and CDR2 ANQGSEA. The CDR3 totals 14 residues.